The subject of this entry is one T cell receptor beta chain. The data are from a study of Ad26.COV2.S vaccination and SARS-CoV-2 variants. The table came from immunoSEQ multiplex PCR; TCRdb's copy has only in-frame clones and leaves some out. Of hundreds of thousands of clones listed, roughly nine tenths are singletons. Treatment defined: around 19 received Ad26.COV2.S at low or high dose, single or two shots; 5 received placebo; per-sample allocation not given. Material that was analyzed had been drawn on day 63 after the first vaccine or placebo injection. What was given as vaccine was an Ad26 vector encoding Wuhan-strain SARS-CoV-2 spike. Germline V CDR1 and CDR2: KGHDR, SFDVKD. After removal of 1 base from V and 7 bases from J, the junction contained 3 bases not matched to a gene. The CDR3 is 17 amino acids.

The genes are TRBV24-1 and TRBJ2-1, with TRBD2 identical over 16 bases. This specimen was peripheral blood, taken in a trial of Ad26.COV2.S vaccine versus placebo. The sequence was collected from a person aged 18-60 years who received the Ad26.COV2.S COVID-19 vaccine or a placebo. The CDR3 protein is CATSDLGTSGRANEQFF. CDR3 sequence (DNA): TGTGCCACCAGTGATTTAGGGACTAGCGGGAGGGCTAATGAGCAGTTCTTC.